Many counts were recorded for the clone carrying this T cell receptor (beta chain). Antigen specificity is unknown. Trimming cost V 3 bases and J 5 bases, with 12 bases left between them. This CDR3 has 14 amino acids. Germline assignment: CDR1 SGHTA and CDR2 FQGNSA. This specimen comes from a study of early T cells in non-severe SARS-CoV-2 infection. The overall study: Bulk RNA taken from unsorted whole blood was sequenced, leaving chains unpaired. Study outcomes and limitations: Matching with VDJdb favored anti-spike CD8 responses (missing private and CD4 specificities).

Unique molecular identifiers (one per individual cDNA molecule) were attached. TCRdb itself ran the 5' RACE reads through MiXCR, one entry per CDR3 protein. The sample shows 45,000 or so distinct CDR3 sequences, around 5.7% of them seen only once. This chain links TRBV7-2 with TRBJ2-3; D remains unclear. Source material: whole blood. The TCR originated in an adult who was a healthcare worker with PCR-confirmed SARS-CoV-2 infection or an uninfected control (not recorded which). Written as DNA, the CDR3 is TGTGCCAGCAGCTTGCGGTCTTACGAAGATACGCAGTATTTT. Translating it yields CASSLRSYEDTQYF.